This TCR beta chain was identified in a study of cytomegalovirus exposure and HLA in healthy donors. In this sample, this clone turned up once. Its antigen is currently unknown. Overall study findings and caveats: Researchers catalogued approximately 170 TCR beta chains as cytomegalovirus-associated.

Germline CDR1 and CDR2: MGHRA and YSYEKL. The ends lost 0 bases at V and 5 bases at J; junction bases unmatched: 9. This CDR3 spans 16 amino acids. Both 60 Vbeta primers and 13 Jbeta primers went into the PCR. Clones were sequenced by immunoSEQ multiplex PCR, and TCRdb holds only the in-frame ones, with some missing. Of approximately 180,000 clones listed, 70% to 80% are singletons. The specimen sequenced was PBMCs. J is TRBJ1-2 and V is TRBV4-1; the match to TRBD1 covers 7 bases. The sequence derives from a male donor in good health and CMV-seronegative. CDR3 nucleotide sequence: TGCGCCAGCAGCCAAGACTGGCAGACAGGGTGGTATGGCTACACCTTC. It is translated as CASSQDWQTGWYGYTF.